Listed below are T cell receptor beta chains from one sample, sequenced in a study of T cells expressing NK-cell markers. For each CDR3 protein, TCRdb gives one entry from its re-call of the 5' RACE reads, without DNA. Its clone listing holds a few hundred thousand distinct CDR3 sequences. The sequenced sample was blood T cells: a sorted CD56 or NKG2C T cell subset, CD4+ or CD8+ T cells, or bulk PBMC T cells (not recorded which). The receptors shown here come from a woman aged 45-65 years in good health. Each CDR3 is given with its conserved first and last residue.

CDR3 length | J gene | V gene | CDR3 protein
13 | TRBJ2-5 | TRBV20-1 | CSPWGQQGETQYF
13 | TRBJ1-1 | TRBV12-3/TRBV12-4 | CASSNRDRGPAFF
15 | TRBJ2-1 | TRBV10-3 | CAIGGQPSSYNEQFF
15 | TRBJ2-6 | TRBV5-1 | CASSEGTVGANVLTF
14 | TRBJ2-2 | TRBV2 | CASTSGRASGELFF
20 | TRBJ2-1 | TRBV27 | CASSEKDSGRALSSYNEQFF
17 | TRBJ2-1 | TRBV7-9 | CASYPFGLAGSYNEQFF
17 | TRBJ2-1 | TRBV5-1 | CASSLALRAGGPPEQFF
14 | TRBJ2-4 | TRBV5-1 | CASSPGLAKNIQYF
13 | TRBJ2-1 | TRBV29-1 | CSVGGVVNNEQFF
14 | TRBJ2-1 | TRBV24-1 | CATSPNRAGNEQFF
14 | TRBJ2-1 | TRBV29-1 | CSVEEGQPYNEQFF
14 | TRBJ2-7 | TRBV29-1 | CSVARTQSSYEQYF
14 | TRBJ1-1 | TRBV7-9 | CASSLDSGSTEAFF
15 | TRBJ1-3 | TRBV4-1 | CASSQTAHSGNTIYF
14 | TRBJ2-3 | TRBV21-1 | CASSKPAGADTQYF
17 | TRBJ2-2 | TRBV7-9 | CASSGRGARIVAGELFF
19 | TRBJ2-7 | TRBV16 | CASSQSGQGKGLGLYEQYF
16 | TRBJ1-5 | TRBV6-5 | CASSSLDRGGNQPQHF
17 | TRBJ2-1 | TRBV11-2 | CASSLAPSGLSYNEQFF
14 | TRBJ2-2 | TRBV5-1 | CASSLAIAAGELFF
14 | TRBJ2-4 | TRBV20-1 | CSAEVLAGEDIQYF
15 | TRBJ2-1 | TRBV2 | CASSAWGSSYNEQFF
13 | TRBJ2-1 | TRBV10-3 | CAISTPQNNEQFF
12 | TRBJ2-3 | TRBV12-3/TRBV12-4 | CASGGLRDTQYF
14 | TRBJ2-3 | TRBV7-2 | CASSLTLVTDTQYF
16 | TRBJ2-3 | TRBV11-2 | CASSSEQGIPTDTQYF
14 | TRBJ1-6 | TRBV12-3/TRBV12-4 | CASSFLNPNSPLHF
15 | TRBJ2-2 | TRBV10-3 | CATGEGATNTGELFF
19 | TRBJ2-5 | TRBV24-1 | CATSDLREGAGLTQETQYF
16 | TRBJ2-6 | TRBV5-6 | CASSLGGGTGANVLTF